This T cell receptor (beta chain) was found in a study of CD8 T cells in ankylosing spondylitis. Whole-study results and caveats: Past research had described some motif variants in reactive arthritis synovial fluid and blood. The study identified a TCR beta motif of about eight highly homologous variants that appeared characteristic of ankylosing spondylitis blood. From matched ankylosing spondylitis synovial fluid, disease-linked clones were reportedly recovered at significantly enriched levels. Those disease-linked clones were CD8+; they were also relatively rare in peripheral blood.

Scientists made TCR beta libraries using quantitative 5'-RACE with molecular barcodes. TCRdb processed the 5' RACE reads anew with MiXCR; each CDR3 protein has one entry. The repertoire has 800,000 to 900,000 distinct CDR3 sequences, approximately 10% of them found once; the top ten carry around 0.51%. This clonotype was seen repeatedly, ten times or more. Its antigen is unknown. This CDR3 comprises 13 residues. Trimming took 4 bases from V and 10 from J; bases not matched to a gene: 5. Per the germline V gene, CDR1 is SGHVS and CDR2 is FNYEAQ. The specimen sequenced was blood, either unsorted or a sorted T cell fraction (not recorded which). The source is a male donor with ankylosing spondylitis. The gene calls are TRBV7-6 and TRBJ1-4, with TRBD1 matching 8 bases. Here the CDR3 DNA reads TGTGCCAGCAGCTCGACAGGGGACGGAAAACTGTTTTTT. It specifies CASSSTGDGKLFF.